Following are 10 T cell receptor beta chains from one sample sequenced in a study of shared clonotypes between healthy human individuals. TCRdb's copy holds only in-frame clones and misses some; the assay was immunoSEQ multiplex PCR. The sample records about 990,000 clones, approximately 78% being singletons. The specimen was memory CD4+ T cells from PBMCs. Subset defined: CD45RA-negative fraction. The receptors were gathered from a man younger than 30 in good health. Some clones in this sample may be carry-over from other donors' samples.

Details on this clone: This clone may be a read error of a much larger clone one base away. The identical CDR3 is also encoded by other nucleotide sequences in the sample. Here the CDR3 reads CASSLPNYGYTF. The CDR3 DNA reads as TGTGCCAGCAGTTTACCTAACTATGGCTACACCTTC. The V and J genes are TRBV28 and TRBJ1-2; no clear D. Germline V gene data show CDR1 as MDHEN and CDR2 as SYDVKM. CDR3 length: 12 residues. V was shortened by 2 bases and J by 0 bases, with 1 base between the two germline ends.

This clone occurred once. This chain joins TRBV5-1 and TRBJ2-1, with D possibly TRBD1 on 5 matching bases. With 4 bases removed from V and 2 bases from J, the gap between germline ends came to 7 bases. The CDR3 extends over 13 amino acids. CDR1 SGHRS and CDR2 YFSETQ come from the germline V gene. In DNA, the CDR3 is TGCGCCAGCAGCCTAGGGGCCTACAATGAGCAGTTCTTC. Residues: CASSLGAYNEQFF.

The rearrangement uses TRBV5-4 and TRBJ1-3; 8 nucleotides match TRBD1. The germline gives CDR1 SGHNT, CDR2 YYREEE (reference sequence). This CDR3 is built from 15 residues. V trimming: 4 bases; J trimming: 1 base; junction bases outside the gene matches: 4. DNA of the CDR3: TGTGCCAGCAGCCTGGACAGGGAATCTGGAAACACCATATATTTT. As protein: CASSLDRESGNTIYF.

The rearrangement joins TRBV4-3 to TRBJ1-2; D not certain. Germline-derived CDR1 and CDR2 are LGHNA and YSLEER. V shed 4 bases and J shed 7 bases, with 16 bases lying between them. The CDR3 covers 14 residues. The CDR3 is CASSRRAFTSGYTF. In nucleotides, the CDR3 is TGCGCCAGCAGCCGACGGGCGTTTACCTCTGGCTACACCTTC.

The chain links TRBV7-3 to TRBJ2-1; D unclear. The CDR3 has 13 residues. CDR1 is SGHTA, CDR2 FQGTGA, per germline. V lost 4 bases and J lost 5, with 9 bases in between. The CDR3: CASSWGSNNEQFF. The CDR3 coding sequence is TGTGCCAGCAGCTGGGGATCGAACAATGAGCAGTTCTTC.

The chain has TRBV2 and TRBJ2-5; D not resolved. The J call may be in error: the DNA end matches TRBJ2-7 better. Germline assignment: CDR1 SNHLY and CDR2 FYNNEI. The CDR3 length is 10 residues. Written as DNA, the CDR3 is TGTGCCAGCAGTACCTACGAGCAGTACTTC. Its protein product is CASSTYEQYF.

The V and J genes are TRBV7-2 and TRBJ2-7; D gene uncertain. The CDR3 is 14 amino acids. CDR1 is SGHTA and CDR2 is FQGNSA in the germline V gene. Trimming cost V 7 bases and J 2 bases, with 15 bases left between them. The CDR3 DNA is TGTGCCAGCACCGATCCCGGACCTACCTACGAGCAGTACTTC. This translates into CASTDPGPTYEQYF.

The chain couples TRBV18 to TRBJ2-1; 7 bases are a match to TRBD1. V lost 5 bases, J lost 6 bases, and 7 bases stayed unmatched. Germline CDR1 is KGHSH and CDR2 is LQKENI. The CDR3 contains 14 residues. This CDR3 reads CASSGITGVNEQFF. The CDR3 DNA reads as TGTGCCAGCTCAGGGATTACAGGGGTCAATGAGCAGTTCTTC. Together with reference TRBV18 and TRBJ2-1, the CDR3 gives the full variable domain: NAGVMQNPRHLVRRRGQEARLRCSPMKGHSHVYWYRQLPEEGLKFMVYLQKENIIDESGMPKERFSAEFPKEGPSILRIQQVVRGDSAAYFCASSGITGVNEQFFGPGTRLTVL.

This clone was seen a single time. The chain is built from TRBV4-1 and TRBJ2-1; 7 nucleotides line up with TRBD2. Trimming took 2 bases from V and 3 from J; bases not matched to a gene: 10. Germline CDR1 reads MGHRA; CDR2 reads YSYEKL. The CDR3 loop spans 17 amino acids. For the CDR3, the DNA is TGCGCCAGCAGCCAACCAGAAGGACTAGGATTCTACAATGAGCAGTTCTTC. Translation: CASSQPEGLGFYNEQFF.

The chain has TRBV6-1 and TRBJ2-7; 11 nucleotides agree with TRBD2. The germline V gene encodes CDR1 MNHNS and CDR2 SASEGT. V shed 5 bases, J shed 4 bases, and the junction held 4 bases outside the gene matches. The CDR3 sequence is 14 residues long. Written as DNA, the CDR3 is TGTGCCAGCAGTATAGCGGGAGGGCCATACGAGCAGTACTTC. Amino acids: CASSIAGGPYEQYF.